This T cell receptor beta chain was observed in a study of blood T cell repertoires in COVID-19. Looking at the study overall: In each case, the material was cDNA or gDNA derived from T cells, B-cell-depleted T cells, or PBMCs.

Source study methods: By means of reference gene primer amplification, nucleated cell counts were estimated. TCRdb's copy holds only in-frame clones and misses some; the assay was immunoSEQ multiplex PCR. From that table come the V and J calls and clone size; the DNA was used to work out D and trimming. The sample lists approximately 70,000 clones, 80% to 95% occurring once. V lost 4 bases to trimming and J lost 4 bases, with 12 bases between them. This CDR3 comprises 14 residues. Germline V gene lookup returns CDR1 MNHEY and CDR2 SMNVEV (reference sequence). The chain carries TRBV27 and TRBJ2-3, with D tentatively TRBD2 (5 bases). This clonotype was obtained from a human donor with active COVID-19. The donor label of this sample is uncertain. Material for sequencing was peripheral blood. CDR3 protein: CASSSYLAPDTQYF. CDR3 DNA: TGTGCCAGCAGTTCATATCTAGCCCCAGATACGCAGTATTTT.